The rows below give T cell receptor beta chains drawn from one sample of a study of T cell repertoires in ileal Crohn's disease. Profiled with immunoSEQ multiplex PCR; TCRdb holds only in-frame clones, not every one. The profile covers 7,200 or so clones, with about three quarters appearing a single time and 9% taken by the ten largest. The sequenced material came from ileal tissue. The receptors here all came from an adult with Crohn's disease. CDR3s include the opening cysteine and the closing phenylalanine or tryptophan. The order of the fields is clone size, V gene, D gene, J gene, CDR3 DNA, CDR3 protein. D genes are given only for firm matches. Size values are once, few and many counts, or a class for expanded clones, and some rows have none.

-	TRBV6-1	TRBD1	TRBJ1-5	TGTGCCAGCAGTGAAGCGGGGGACAGCTATTATCAGCCCCAGCATTTT	CASSEAGDSYYQPQHF
-	TRBV29-1	-	TRBJ2-1	TGCACCGCCCGGAGCTCCTACAATGAGCAGTTCTTC	CTARSSYNEQFF
-	TRBV7-2	-	TRBJ2-7	TGTGCCAGCAGCCCGGGCTACGAGCAGTACTTC	CASSPGYEQYF
-	TRBV6-1	-	TRBJ1-1	TGTGCCAGCAGTGCAACAGGCCAGGGGGAAGCTTTCTTT	CASSATGQGEAFF
-	TRBV11-2	-	TRBJ1-2	TGTGCCAGCAGCCGAGGACAGAATGAGGATGGCTACACCTTC	CASSRGQNEDGYTF
-	TRBV7-2	-	TRBJ1-1	TGTGCCAGCAGGAGGATCACTGAAGCTTTCTTT	CASRRITEAFF
few	TRBV19	-	TRBJ1-1	TGTGCCAGTAGTCCCGAACTCGGGAGGAAAGCTTTCTTT	CASSPELGRKAFF
medium-sized	TRBV7-2	TRBD1	TRBJ2-7	TGTGCCAGCAGCACACCGGGACAGGGTTTATACGAGCAGTACTTC	CASSTPGQGLYEQYF
few	TRBV6-1	-	TRBJ1-1	TGTGCCAGCAGCCCATCACGGGAAGCTTTCTTT	CASSPSREAFF
few	TRBV7-9	TRBD1	TRBJ2-5	TGTGCCAGCAGCCGCGGGACAGGGGTCGGGGAGACCCAGTACTTC	CASSRGTGVGETQYF
-	TRBV11-2	TRBD2	TRBJ2-3	TGTGCCAGCAGCACGAGGACTAGCGGGGAACTTTTTAGGCAGTATTTT	CASSTRTSGELFRQYF
-	TRBV27	-	TRBJ1-2	TGTGCCAGCAGTTTACCTACAGTGAACTATGGCTACACCTTC	CASSLPTVNYGYTF
few	TRBV5-1	-	TRBJ1-3	TGCGCCAGCAGCACAGGGTCTACTGGAAACACCATATATTTT	CASSTGSTGNTIYF
-	TRBV5-1	-	TRBJ2-7	TGCGCCAGCAGCTTGGCCGCAGGAGGGCCGGAGGAGCAGTACTTC	CASSLAAGGPEEQYF
-	TRBV5-6	-	TRBJ2-7	TGTGCCAGCCAAAGAACAGGGGAGGTATACGAGCAGTACTTC	CASQRTGEVYEQYF
-	TRBV20-1	-	TRBJ1-2	TGCAGTGCTAGCCCCACGGGGGAACACACCTTC	CSASPTGEHTF
-	TRBV29-1	-	TRBJ1-2	TGCAGCGACCTGACAGGTTTGGATGGCTACACCTTC	CSDLTGLDGYTF
-	TRBV5-1	-	TRBJ1-1	TGCGCCAGCAGTCTTAACCCCACGCGAGAAGCTTTCTTT	CASSLNPTREAFF
few	TRBV6-5	TRBD1	TRBJ1-1	TGTGCCAGCAGTCCGCGACAGGGGGCAGGCACTGAAGCTTTCTTT	CASSPRQGAGTEAFF
-	TRBV6-1	-	TRBJ2-7	TGTGCCAGCAGTAACTCTGGACGGGACTACGAGCAGTACTTC	CASSNSGRDYEQYF
-	TRBV4-1	TRBD1	TRBJ1-2	TGCGCCAGCAGCCTCCTGGACAGGGGCTATGGCTACACCTTC	CASSLLDRGYGYTF
-	TRBV11-3	-	TRBJ2-1	TGTGCCAGCAGGGGAGCGGACAATGAGCAGTTCTTC	CASRGADNEQFF
-	TRBV6-4	TRBD2	TRBJ2-1	TGTGCCAGCAGTGGTCTAGCGGGAAACAATGAGCAGTTCTTC	CASSGLAGNNEQFF
-	TRBV5-1	-	TRBJ1-1	TGCGCCAGCAGCTTGGGCGGGTGGGACACTGAAGCTTTCTTT	CASSLGGWDTEAFF
-	TRBV5-1	-	TRBJ1-1	TGCGCCAGCAGCTTGTACAGGGTGGGGAACACTGAAGCTTTCTTT	CASSLYRVGNTEAFF
-	TRBV7-9	-	TRBJ1-1	TGTGCCAGCAGCCCGGACAGACTGAACACTGAAGCTTTCTTT	CASSPDRLNTEAFF
-	TRBV30	-	TRBJ2-2	TGTGCCTGGAGTGTACAGGCCGCCGGGGAGCTGTTTTTT	CAWSVQAAGELFF